This entry is about one TCR beta chain. The data were obtained in a study of human T cells and chemical hapten exposure. Whole-study context: Patients were mainly female, each with alopecia areata, totalis or universalis.

The library gave individual cDNA molecules unique molecular identifiers. TCRdb re-analysed the RACE reads in MiXCR, keeping a single row per CDR3 protein. There are over 300,000 distinct CDR3 sequences in the sample; 5% to 6.5% occur only once, and 2% to 3% lies in the top ten. Time point denoted: pre-sensitization, week 0. Treatment defined: therapeutic diphenylcyclopropenone sensitization with weekly scalp DPC. Those who donated were patients with alopecia, 18 to 70 years of age, and suitable for DPC. The authors' total RNA extraction used unfractionated whole blood. Specimen: whole blood, collected in connection with sensitization to the hapten diphenylcyclopropenone (DPC). This receptor was identified in a woman aged 50 to 65 with alopecia areata. Some clones in this sample may be carry-over from other donors' samples.

The CDR3 coding sequence is TGTGCCAGCAGTTACTCGATTTCAGGGACGGGCGGCTACACCTTC. Encoded protein: CASSYSISGTGGYTF. The chain has TRBV6-5 and TRBJ1-2; D may be TRBD1 (5 bases). V lost 0 bases, J lost 8 bases, and 16 bases lay in between. This CDR3 has 15 amino acids. CDR1 is MNHEY and CDR2 is SVGAGI in the germline V gene.